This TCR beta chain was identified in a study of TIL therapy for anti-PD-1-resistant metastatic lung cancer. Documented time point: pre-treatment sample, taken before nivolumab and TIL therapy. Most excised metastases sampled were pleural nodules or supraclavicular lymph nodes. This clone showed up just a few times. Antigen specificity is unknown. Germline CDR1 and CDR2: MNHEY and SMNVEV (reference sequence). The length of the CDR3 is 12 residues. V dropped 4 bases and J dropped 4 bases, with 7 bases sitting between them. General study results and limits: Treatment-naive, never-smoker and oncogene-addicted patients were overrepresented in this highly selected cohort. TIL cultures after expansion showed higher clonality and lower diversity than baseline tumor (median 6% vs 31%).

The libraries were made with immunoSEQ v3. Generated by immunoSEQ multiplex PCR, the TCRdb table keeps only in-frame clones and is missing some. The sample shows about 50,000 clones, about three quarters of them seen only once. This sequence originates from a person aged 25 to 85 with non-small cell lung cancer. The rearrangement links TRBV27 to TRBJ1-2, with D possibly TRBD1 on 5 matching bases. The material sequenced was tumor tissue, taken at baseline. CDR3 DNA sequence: TGTGCCAGCAGTTCCCAGGGCTATGGCTACACCTTC. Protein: CASSSQGYGYTF.